The clone carrying this T cell receptor (beta chain) was counted at least ten times. What it binds is unknown. Every molecule of TCR cDNA had its own unique molecular identifier. TCRdb re-derived calls from the 5' RACE reads in MiXCR, one entry per CDR3 protein. The data show 11,000 to 15,000 distinct CDR3 sequences, over 3.5% seen once. The CDR3 covers 16 residues. V dropped 1 base and J dropped 1 base, with 15 bases sitting between them. Looked up from germline, CDR1 is SGHRS and CDR2 is YFSETQ. This record comes from a study of spatial heterogeneity in lung cancer. The wider study: More beta-chain than alpha-chain sequences were consistently detected. Study-wide findings and caveats: Counts of expanded intratumoral alpha and beta TCRs tracked tumor mutation counts.

Time point in this sample: sample taken at primary tumor resection. No cells were sorted before sequencing. The whole RNA sequenced was extracted from tumor, nontumor lung or frozen PBMC. The sequences come from lung tumor tissue, collected at surgery. This chain uses TRBV5-1 with TRBJ2-7; TRBD2 is a possible D gene (5 bases). This sequence originates from a female donor with early-stage non-small cell lung cancer. The CDR3 reads CASSLTPGVLSYEQYF. DNA of the CDR3: TGCGCCAGCAGCTTGACTCCCGGGGTTCTTTCCTACGAGCAGTACTTC.